This paragraph covers one T cell receptor beta chain sequence. Participants came from fewer than 25 US areas, aged roughly 18 to 89 years. Assignments of participants to cohorts depended upon their own reported clinical history. Profiling relied on immunoSEQ multiplex PCR, and the TCRdb table lists in-frame clones only, not all of them. The repertoire includes 250,000 or so clones, approximately 85% of them detected once, and approximately 1.9% sits in the top ten. V dropped 5 bases and J dropped 2; count of bases not matched to a gene: 2. The CDR3 has 14 residues. Germline V gene data show CDR1 as SGHNT and CDR2 as YENEEA. This specimen comes from a study of blood T cell repertoires in COVID-19. In the study overall: Italy, Spain and the United States were the sources of the convalescent and acute COVID-19 samples.

The chain carries TRBV11-3 and TRBJ2-3, with 9 bases matching TRBD2. The sample consisted of PBMCs or T cells enriched from blood (not recorded which). The TCR sequence derives from a woman in her fifties or sixties who had recovered from COVID-19. This CDR3 reads CASSPGLATDTQYF. The DNA for the CDR3 is TGTGCCAGCAGCCCGGGACTAGCCACAGATACGCAGTATTTT. Full variable domain (rest looked up from reference TRBV11-3 and TRBJ2-3): EAGVVQSPRYKIIEKKQPVAFWCNPISGHNTLYWYLQNLGQGPELLIRYENEEAVDDSQLPKDRFSAERLKGVDSTLKIQPAELGDSAVYLCASSPGLATDTQYFGPGTRLTVL.